This TCR beta chain derives from a study of blood T cell repertoires in COVID-19 (dated by TCRdb to between 2020 and 2021). With respect to the entire study: Samples covering the acute and convalescent phases of COVID-19 were provided by collaborators in the United States, Italy and Spain. The material from the prospective study consisted of cDNA or gDNA derived from T cells, B-cell-depleted T cells, or PBMCs. The dataset comprised deeply sampled blood TCRbeta repertoires from subjects exposed to, actively infected with, or recovered from COVID-19. A freely available public database, intended as a resource for researchers studying the immune response to SARS-CoV-2, is where the repertoires were released. The samples were drawn from the first 160 participants of the ongoing ImmuneRACE study and from some 1,300 subjects provided by 6 global collaborators. A de-identified subject ID, COVID-19 status, age in years and sex were almost always included in the sample metadata. HLA class I and class II types, where available, came from metadata supplied by the sample provider rather than from assay-based typing.

The immunoSEQ Assay, a bias-controlled multiplex PCR, was used to amplify TCRbeta CDR3 regions from genomic DNA. In the authors' own workflow: The number of nucleated cells in each sample was estimated from the amplification of reference gene primers within the assay. Sequence reads were collapsed and filtered to measure the absolute abundance of every unique TCRbeta CDR3 rearrangement. Productive Simpson clonality was computed per sample as the square root of Simpson's diversity index over productive rearrangements. TCRdb stores this immuneACCESS table with in-frame sequences only. Part of the clones is absent; in the studies checked, under half of the shortfall reflects unresolved V genes, and no reason is known for the rest. V, J and clone size are those of that table, while D and trimming were read from the DNA. Recorded for this sample are 150,000 to 200,000 clones; 80% to 95% of them occurred a single time. The ten most abundant clones make up approximately 4.6% of the sample.

V is reduced by 8 bases and J by 3 bases, leaving a spacing of 14 bases between them. As encoded in the germline V gene, CDR1 is ENHRY while CDR2 is SYGVKD. The CDR3 has 13 amino acids, counting the end cysteine and phenylalanine. Just CDR3 DNA is preserved here, 39 bases in frame from base 1. Each collaborating institution followed its own protocols to collect whole blood in K2EDTA tubes. For TCRbeta analysis, collaborators shipped samples as frozen whole blood, isolated PBMCs, or DNA extracted from either of those sample types. With regard to this clone: This receptor's antigen is unknown. Within one base of it there is no much larger clone, and no base qualities were kept.

Findings and caveats that apply to the study as a whole: The amount of clinical and demographic metadata varied by source and participant and was provided uncurated.

Recombination joined TRBV10-3 with TRBJ2-7; perhaps TRBD1 is the D gene, with 5 bases matching. Sequenced: peripheral blood. The sequence was collected from a woman aged 45-65 years with acute or convalescent COVID-19. Here is the DNA: TGTGCCATCCACGGGTCTCAGGGCTACGAGCAGTACTTC. Its product reads: CAIHGSQGYEQYF.